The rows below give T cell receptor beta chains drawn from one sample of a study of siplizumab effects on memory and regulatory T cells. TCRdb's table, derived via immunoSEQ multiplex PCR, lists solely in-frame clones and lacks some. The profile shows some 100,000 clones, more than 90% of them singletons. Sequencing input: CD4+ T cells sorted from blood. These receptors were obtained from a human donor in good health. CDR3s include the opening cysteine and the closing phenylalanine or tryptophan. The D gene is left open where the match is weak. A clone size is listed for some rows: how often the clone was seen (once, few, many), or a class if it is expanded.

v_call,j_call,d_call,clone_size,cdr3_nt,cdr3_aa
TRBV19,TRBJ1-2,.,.,TGTGCCAGTACCGAATCAGCTAACTATGGCTACACCTTC,CASTESANYGYTF
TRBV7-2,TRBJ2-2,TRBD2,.,TGTGCCAGCAGCTTAGCGCGTAGCGGGGGGGCCTACCCCGGGGAGCTGTTTTTT,CASSLARSGGAYPGELFF
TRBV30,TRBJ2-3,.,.,TGTGCCTGGAGTGTAGATACGCAGTATTTT,CAWSVDTQYF
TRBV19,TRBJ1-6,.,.,TGTGCCAGTAGTTCAGTTGGAGGATCTAATTCACCCCTCCACTTT,CASSSVGGSNSPLHF
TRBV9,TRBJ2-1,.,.,TGTGCCAGCAGCGTAATCTTCGAGGGGGGTGAGCAGTTCTTC,CASSVIFEGGEQFF
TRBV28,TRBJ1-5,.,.,TGTGCCTCTAGACAAGCGGGTCAGCCCCAGCATTTT,CASRQAGQPQHF
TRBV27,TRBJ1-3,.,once,TGTGCCAGCAGTTTAATCACCGGGGGTGACACCATATATTTT,CASSLITGGDTIYF
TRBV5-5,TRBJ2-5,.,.,TGTGCCAGCAGCCGGGGGTTAGGGGGTTTCCAAGAGACCCAGTACTTC,CASSRGLGGFQETQYF
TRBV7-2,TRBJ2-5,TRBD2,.,TGTGCCAGCAGCTCCTCTTCCGCGGGGGGCCTGGAGACCCAGTACTTC,CASSSSSAGGLETQYF
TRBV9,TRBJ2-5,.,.,TGTGCCAGCAGCGTAGCTACTGGGTTCGTAGAGACCCAGTACTTC,CASSVATGFVETQYF
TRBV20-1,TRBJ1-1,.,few,TGCAGTGCAGCAAGGGAAGCTGAAGCTTTCTTT,CSAAREAEAFF
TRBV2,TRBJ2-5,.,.,TGTGCCAGCAGTGGCTGGGGAGAAGAGACCCAGTACTTC,CASSGWGEETQYF
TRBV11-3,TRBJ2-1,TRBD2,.,TGTGCCAGCAGCCAAGGCCACTCGGGGGGGCCGCGAGAGCAGTTCTTC,CASSQGHSGGPREQFF
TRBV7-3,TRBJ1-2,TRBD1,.,TGTGCCAGCAGCTTATCCCACCCCTCAGGGGGCGGTGGCTACACCTTC,CASSLSHPSGGGGYTF
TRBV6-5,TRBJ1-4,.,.,TGTGCCAGCAGTTACACCCCAACTAATGAAAAACTGTTTTTT,CASSYTPTNEKLFF
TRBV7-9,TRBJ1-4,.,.,TGTGCCAGCAGCTCCCCCCGGACCGGGCCAACTAATGAAAAACTGTTTTTT,CASSSPRTGPTNEKLFF
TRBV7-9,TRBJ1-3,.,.,TGTGCCAGCAGCGCCGGGAGCTCTGGAAACACCATATATTTT,CASSAGSSGNTIYF
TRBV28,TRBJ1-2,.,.,TGTGCCAGCAGTTTAAGGGTAGGTGTACAGGAGCACACCTTC,CASSLRVGVQEHTF
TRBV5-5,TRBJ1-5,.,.,TGTGCCAGCAGCTTTCAAGGGGGCAATCAGCCCCAGCATTTT,CASSFQGGNQPQHF
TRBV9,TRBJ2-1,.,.,TGTGCCAGCAGCGTAGGGGGCCGATCCTACAATGAGCAGTTCTTC,CASSVGGRSYNEQFF
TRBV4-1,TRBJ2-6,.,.,TGCGCCAGCAGCCCGGGGACGCAAAGCTCTGGGGCCAACGTCCTGACTTTC,CASSPGTQSSGANVLTF
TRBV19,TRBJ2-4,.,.,TGTGCCAGTATGGAGGCCAGCCAACTAGCCAAAAACATTCAGTACTTC,CASMEASQLAKNIQYF
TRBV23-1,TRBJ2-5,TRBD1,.,TGCGCCAGCAGAGGGACAGACAACCAAGAGACCCAGTACTTC,CASRGTDNQETQYF
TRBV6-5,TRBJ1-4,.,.,TGTGCCAGCAGTTACGACGGGGTAGGGGAAAAACTGTTTTTT,CASSYDGVGEKLFF
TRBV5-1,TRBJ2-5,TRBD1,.,TGCGCCAGCAGCTTGGAACAGGGGGGGACCCAGTACTTC,CASSLEQGGTQYF
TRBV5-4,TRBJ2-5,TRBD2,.,TGTGCCAGCAGCTCGGGACTAGCGGGGAAAGAGACCCAGTACTTC,CASSSGLAGKETQYF
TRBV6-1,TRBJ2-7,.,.,TGTGCCAGCAGTGCCTCAAGGGTTCAGGGGGGCGAGCAGTACTTC,CASSASRVQGGEQYF
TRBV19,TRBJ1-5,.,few,TGTGCCAGTAGTATACCGGGTGGAGGTCAGCCCCAGCATTTT,CASSIPGGGQPQHF
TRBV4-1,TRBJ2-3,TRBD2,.,TGCGCCAGCAGTCATAGCGGGGGGGTGTCAGATACGCAGTATTTT,CASSHSGGVSDTQYF
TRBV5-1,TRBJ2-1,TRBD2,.,TGCGCCAGCAGCTTGGATCTAGCGGGGGGGCGTGAGCAGTTCTTC,CASSLDLAGGREQFF
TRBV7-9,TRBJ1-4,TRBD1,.,TGTGCCAGCAGGTCGGGACAGGGTGGGTTATATGAAAAACTGTTTTTT,CASRSGQGGLYEKLFF
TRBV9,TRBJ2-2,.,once,TGTGCCAGCAGCCCCCGGACGGCGAACACCGGGGAGCTGTTTTTT,CASSPRTANTGELFF
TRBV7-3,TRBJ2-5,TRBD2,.,TGTGCCAGCAGCTTAGGACTAGCGGGGGGGATACAAGAGACCCAGTACTTC,CASSLGLAGGIQETQYF
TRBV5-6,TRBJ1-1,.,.,TGTGCCAGCAGCTTTGGGTTCGCTGAAGCTTTCTTT,CASSFGFAEAFF
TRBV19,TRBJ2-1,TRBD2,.,TGTGCCAGTAGTAGGTTACTAGCGGGGGAACTCAATGAGCAGTTCTTC,CASSRLLAGELNEQFF
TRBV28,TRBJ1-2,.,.,TGTGCCAGCAGCCACCCGAGGGGTAAAGCTAACTATGGCTACACCTTC,CASSHPRGKANYGYTF
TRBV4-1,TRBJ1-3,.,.,TGCGCCAGCAGCCAAGATGGAGTCAGGGGAGGAAACACCATATATTTT,CASSQDGVRGGNTIYF
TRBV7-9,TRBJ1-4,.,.,TGTGCCAGCAGCAAAAACACCGCAGATAATGAAAAACTGTTTTTT,CASSKNTADNEKLFF
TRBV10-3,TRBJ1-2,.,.,TGTGCCATCTCGGACAGCGGCAACTATGGCTACACCTTC,CAISDSGNYGYTF
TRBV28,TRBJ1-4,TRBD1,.,TGTGCCAGCAGTAGGCAGGGGGCCCGGTATGAAAAACTGTTTTTT,CASSRQGARYEKLFF
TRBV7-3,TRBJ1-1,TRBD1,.,TGTGCCAGCAGCTTAACAGTCCCGGGACAGGGGTTCAAGGACGTTGAAGCTTTCTTT,CASSLTVPGQGFKDVEAFF
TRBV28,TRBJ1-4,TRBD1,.,TGTGCCAGCACCGGTAAACCGGGACAGGGGACCGCAACTAATGAAAAACTGTTTTTT,CASTGKPGQGTATNEKLFF
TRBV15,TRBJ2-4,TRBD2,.,TGTGCCACCAGCAGAGCCCCACTAGCGGGGGGTACCCTAGCCAAAAACATTCAGTACTTC,CATSRAPLAGGTLAKNIQYF
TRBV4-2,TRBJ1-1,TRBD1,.,TGTGCCAGCAGCCAATCATTTACGTCGGGACAGGGTCAGAACACTGAAGCTTTCTTT,CASSQSFTSGQGQNTEAFF
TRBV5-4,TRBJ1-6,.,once,TGTGCCAGCAGCTTTTTTGGGAAGACGGATTCACCCCTCCACTTT,CASSFFGKTDSPLHF
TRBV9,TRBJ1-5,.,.,TGTGCCAGCAGCGCAAATATTAATCAGCCCCAGCATTTT,CASSANINQPQHF
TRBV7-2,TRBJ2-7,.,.,TGTGCCAGCAGCCCAGGACGTTCCTACGAGCAGTACTTC,CASSPGRSYEQYF
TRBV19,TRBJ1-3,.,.,TGTGCCAGTAGTATAGATCAGCAGGCCGCCTCTGGAAACACCATATATTTT,CASSIDQQAASGNTIYF